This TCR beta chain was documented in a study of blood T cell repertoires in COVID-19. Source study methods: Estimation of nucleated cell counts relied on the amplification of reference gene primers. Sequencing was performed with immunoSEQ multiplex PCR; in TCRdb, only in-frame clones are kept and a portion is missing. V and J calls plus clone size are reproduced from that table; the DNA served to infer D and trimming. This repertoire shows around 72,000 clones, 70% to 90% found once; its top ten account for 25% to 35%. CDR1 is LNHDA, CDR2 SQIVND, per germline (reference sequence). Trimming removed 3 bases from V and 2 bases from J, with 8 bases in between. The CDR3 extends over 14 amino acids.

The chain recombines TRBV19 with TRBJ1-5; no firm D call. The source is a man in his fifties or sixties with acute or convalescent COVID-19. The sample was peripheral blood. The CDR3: CASSIPSGNQPQHF. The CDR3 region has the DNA TGTGCCAGTAGTATTCCTTCTGGCAATCAGCCCCAGCATTTT.